Listed below are T cell receptor beta chains from one sample, sequenced in a study of T cells after yellow fever vaccination. TCRdb re-derived calls from the 5' RACE reads in MiXCR, one entry per CDR3 protein. The table includes around 250,000 distinct CDR3 sequences, 6.9% detected once. Source: CD4+ T cells sorted from PBMCs, taken 15 days after the yellow fever booster vaccination. The receptors come from a man in his thirties or forties who received the YFV17D yellow fever vaccine. Both conserved end residues are part of each CDR3. The order of the fields is CDR3 length, J gene, V gene, D gene, clone size, CDR3 DNA, CDR3 protein. D genes are given only for firm matches. Only some rows state a clone size, as once, few, many or a class for expanded clones.

>13|TRBJ2-3|TRBV27|-|few
TGTGCCAGGCCATTACAGGTCCCAGATACGCAGTATTTT
CARPLQVPDTQYF
>14|TRBJ1-3|TRBV20-1|-|-
TGCAGTGCTAGAGCCCCCCCGCCTGGAAACACCATATATTTT
CSARAPPPGNTIYF
>15|TRBJ2-3|TRBV20-1|TRBD2|many
TGCAGTGCCAGAGCTCCGGGACTAGCATCAGATACGCAGTATTTT
CSARAPGLASDTQYF
>15|TRBJ2-2|TRBV27|TRBD2|many
TGTGCCAGCAGTTTTGCTAGCGGGAGGGCCGGAGAGCTGTTTTTT
CASSFASGRAGELFF
>11|TRBJ2-2|TRBV29-1|TRBD1|many
TGCAGCGTAGCAGGGGGCAGGGAGCTGTTTTTT
CSVAGGRELFF
>12|TRBJ1-2|TRBV20-1|-|many
TGCAGTGCCCCCAGTGGATCCTATGGCTACACCTTC
CSAPSGSYGYTF
>14|TRBJ1-2|TRBV19|TRBD1|-
TGTGCCAGCTCTGACAGGGGGACCAACTATGGCTACACCTTC
CASSDRGTNYGYTF
>15|TRBJ1-3|TRBV3-1|-|-
TGTGCCAGCAGCCAACGCGGCGCCTCTGGAAACACCATATATTTT
CASSQRGASGNTIYF
>16|TRBJ2-1|TRBV5-1|TRBD2|few
TGCGCCAGCAGCCCAACAGCGGGAGTATCTGAGGGTGAGCAGTTCTTC
CASSPTAGVSEGEQFF
>17|TRBJ2-5|TRBV5-6|-|few
TGTGCCAGCAGCCTCACTCCGGGACGACAAGACCAAGAGACCCAGTACTTC
CASSLTPGRQDQETQYF
>14|TRBJ2-5|TRBV5-4|-|few
TGTGCCAGCAGCAGCTGGACAGACGACCACCAACTGGGCTTC
CASSSWTDDHQLGF
>15|TRBJ1-5|TRBV9|-|-
TGTGCCAGCAGCGTAGGAACAGGGTTTGGCCAGCCCCAGCATTTT
CASSVGTGFGQPQHF
>13|TRBJ2-3|TRBV20-1|-|few
TGCAGTGGTATACCCCCGGGCACAGATACGCAGTATTTT
CSGIPPGTDTQYF
>14|TRBJ2-7|TRBV28|TRBD2|many
TGTGCCAGCAATAGCGGGGGCCATTTGGGGGAGCAGTACTTC
CASNSGGHLGEQYF
>11|TRBJ2-7|TRBV6-6|-|-
TGTGCCAGCAGTTTAGCAGCGGGCCTGTACTTC
CASSLAAGLYF
>16|TRBJ2-7|TRBV15|TRBD2|many
TGTGCCACCAGCAGAGAAGTGTCGCTAGCGGGATACGAGCAGTACTTC
CATSREVSLAGYEQYF
>16|TRBJ2-3|TRBV5-1|TRBD2|-
TGCGCCAGCAGAAAACGGGGGGACTTAGGGAAAGATACGCAGTATTTT
CASRKRGDLGKDTQYF
>12|TRBJ2-1|TRBV7-2|-|many
TGTGCCAGCAGCTTTAATAGAGATGAGCAGTTCTTC
CASSFNRDEQFF
>14|TRBJ2-2|TRBV20-1|TRBD1|-
TGCAGTGCCAGACGACAGGGATCCACCGGGGAGCTGTTTTTT
CSARRQGSTGELFF
>17|TRBJ2-7|TRBV5-1|TRBD2|-
TGCGCCAGCAGCTTTGGGGCAGCGGGAGGGCCTTCGTCCGAGCAGTACTTC
CASSFGAAGGPSSEQYF
>16|TRBJ2-3|TRBV6-5|TRBD2|-
TGTGCCAGCAGTTACCGCCCTAGCGGGAGCACAGATACGCAGTATTTT
CASSYRPSGSTDTQYF
>14|TRBJ2-7|TRBV25-1|-|many
TGTGCCAGCAGTAAAGAACAGGGAGCCTACGAGCAGTACTTC
CASSKEQGAYEQYF
>12|TRBJ1-2|TRBV6-2/TRBV6-3|-|many
TGTGCCAGCAGTTACGTCCAAAAGGGCTACACCTTC
CASSYVQKGYTF
>15|TRBJ2-7|TRBV4-3|TRBD2|few
TGCGCCAGCAGCCAGGGACTAGCGGGAGTCTACGAGCAGTACTTC
CASSQGLAGVYEQYF
>16|TRBJ1-1|TRBV7-8|-|-
TGTGCCAGCAGCTTAGGTGCTGGGGCTGTGAACACTGAAGCTTTCTTT
CASSLGAGAVNTEAFF
>15|TRBJ2-2|TRBV7-2|TRBD1|many
TGTGCCAGCAGCCGGAGACAGGGAAGGACCGGGGAGCTGTTTTTT
CASSRRQGRTGELFF
>16|TRBJ2-1|TRBV5-1|-|many
TGCGCCAGCAGCTTGGAGAGTCTCGCCAGCTACAATGAGCAGTTCTTC
CASSLESLASYNEQFF
>15|TRBJ1-3|TRBV7-9|-|few
TGTGCCAGCAGCTTAGCGGGGAACTCTGGAAACACCATATATTTT
CASSLAGNSGNTIYF